This record looks at one T cell receptor (beta chain) sequence and its context. The antigen it recognizes is unknown. Nothing much larger sits one base from this clone, and base qualities are not available. The CDR3 regions of human TCRbeta chains were analyzed by immunosequencing. The source study handled its data this way. TCRs in the repertoires were matched against a reference library of SARS-CoV-2-specific TCRs that had been generated with the MIRA antigen-specificity platform. Breadth was defined as the fraction of unique TCRs that were SARS-CoV-2-associated, and depth was defined as the fraction of total T cells that were SARS-CoV-2-associated. Each spike-specific TCR was assigned to its reactive spike region and to a CD4 or CD8 class using the MIRA data. Log10-transformed breadth and depth values were compared by one-way ANOVA with Sidak's multiple comparisons tests. In TCRdb, the immuneACCESS table is reduced to in-frame sequences with V and J assigned. These tables do not hold every clone; where another copy was compared, an unresolved V gene accounts for under half, and the others remain unexplained. V and J calls and clone size are those listed in that table; D and trimming were worked out from the DNA. In all, the sample holds about 110,000 clones, and about 89% of those were seen once. Roughly 4.4% of the sample belongs to the ten largest clones.

The entry originates in a study of T cell responses to AZD1222 COVID-19 vaccine (dated by TCRdb to the early 2020s). With respect to the entire study: A total of about 230 trial participants underwent TCR sequencing, of whom about 200 received two doses of AZD1222 and about 25 received two doses of the MenACWY control vaccine. Enrollment into the trials was organized by age into subgroups of 18-55, 56-69 and 70-plus years, and those subgroups contained roughly 150, 30 and 60 TCR-sequenced participants, respectively.

The investigation overall reported the following: Only six AZD1222 recipients were SARS-CoV-2 seropositive at baseline, limiting conclusions about previously exposed vaccinees. Reportedly, close to half of the unique spike-specific TCRs recognized epitopes lying outside the regions that are mutated in the B.1.351 and B.1.1.7 variants. After two AZD1222 doses, both the breadth and the depth of spike-specific TCRs were significantly higher than at day 0 and than in MenACWY recipients. Because no samples from the day 14 peak response were available, repertoires could be characterized only after the peak T cell response. The 56-69-year group was small, and its depth increase did not reach significance, likely because of low power. Participants were mostly white British and included more females than males, and it was suggested by the authors that clonal diversity may have been underestimated. The whole spike protein was spanned by vaccine-associated CD4 TCRs, and dominant responses were seen in regions 160-218 and 743-854.

The time point label here, explained by the study, means: about 28 days (+/-7) after the second vaccine dose. AZD1222 recipients whose second dose came at about 4 weeks and those whose second dose came at about 12 weeks were combined into one group, since spike-specific TCR depth and breadth did not differ between the two schedules. The vaccinee samples were drawn from two UK trials, COV001 and COV002, one of which was a single-blind randomized controlled phase 2/3 trial testing AZD1222 (ChAdOx1 nCoV-19) in healthy adults. For TCRbeta chain sequencing, PBMC samples were collected from trial participants at day 0 and at day 28 after the second dose. Trimming removed 4 bases from V and 2 bases from J, leaving 8 bases between the germline ends. From a lookup of the germline V gene, CDR1 and CDR2 are SQVTM and ANQGSEA. Spanning cysteine to phenylalanine, the CDR3 consists of 12 amino acids. The only DNA kept is the CDR3, 36 bases in frame from the first base.

The TCR comes from an adult who received the AZD1222 COVID-19 vaccine. The V and J segments used are TRBV29-1 and TRBJ1-2, with the D gene call left open. The material sequenced was peripheral blood, taken 28 days after the second AZD1222 dose. Here is the DNA: TGCAGCGTTGTTCCGGAGAACTATGGCTACACCTTC. This encodes CSVVPENYGYTF.